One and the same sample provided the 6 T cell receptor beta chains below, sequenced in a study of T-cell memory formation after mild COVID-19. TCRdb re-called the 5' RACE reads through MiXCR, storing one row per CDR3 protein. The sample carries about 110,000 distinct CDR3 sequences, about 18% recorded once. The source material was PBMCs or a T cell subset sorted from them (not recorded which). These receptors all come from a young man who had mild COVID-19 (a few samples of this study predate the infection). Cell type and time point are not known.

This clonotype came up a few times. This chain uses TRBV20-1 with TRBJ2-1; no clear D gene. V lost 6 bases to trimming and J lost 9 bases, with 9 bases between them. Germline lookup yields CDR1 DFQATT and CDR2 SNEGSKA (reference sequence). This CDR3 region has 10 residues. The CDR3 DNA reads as TGCAGTGCAGGGCGCCGTGAGCAGTTCTTC. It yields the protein CSAGRREQFF.

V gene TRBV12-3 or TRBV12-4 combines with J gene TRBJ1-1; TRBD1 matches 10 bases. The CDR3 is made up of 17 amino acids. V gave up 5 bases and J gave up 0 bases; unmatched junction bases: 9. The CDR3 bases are TGTGCCAGCAGTCCTAGACAGGGGGCCCTCCTGAACACTGAAGCTTTCTTT. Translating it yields CASSPRQGALLNTEAFF.

This CDR3 is CASSPGPEGRAFF. CDR3 nucleotides: TGCGCCAGCAGCCCCGGCCCCGAGGGGCGAGCTTTCTTT. The genes are TRBV4-1 and TRBJ1-1; possibly TRBD1 for D (5 bases). This CDR3 spans 13 amino acids. The germline V gene has CDR1 MGHRA and CDR2 YSYEKL. The V gene lost 4 bases and the J gene lost 10 bases, with 16 bases spanning the gap.

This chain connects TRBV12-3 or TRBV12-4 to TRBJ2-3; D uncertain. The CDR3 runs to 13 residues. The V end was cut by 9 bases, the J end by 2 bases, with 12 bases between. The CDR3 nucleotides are TGTGCCAGTCTAGGGCTACCCACAGATACGCAGTATTTT. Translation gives CASLGLPTDTQYF.

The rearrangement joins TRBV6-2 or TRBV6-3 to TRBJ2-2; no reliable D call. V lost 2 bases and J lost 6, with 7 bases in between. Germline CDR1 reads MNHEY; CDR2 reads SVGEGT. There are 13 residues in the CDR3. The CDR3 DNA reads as TGTGCCAGCAGTTACAGGGTCCCCGGGGAGCTGTTTTTT. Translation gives CASSYRVPGELFF.

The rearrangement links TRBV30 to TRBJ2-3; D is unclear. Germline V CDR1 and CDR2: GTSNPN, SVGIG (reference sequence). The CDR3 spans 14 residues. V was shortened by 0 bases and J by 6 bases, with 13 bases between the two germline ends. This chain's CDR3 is CAWSVSLSVDTQYF. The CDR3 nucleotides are TGTGCCTGGAGTGTATCTTTGTCCGTGGATACGCAGTATTTT.